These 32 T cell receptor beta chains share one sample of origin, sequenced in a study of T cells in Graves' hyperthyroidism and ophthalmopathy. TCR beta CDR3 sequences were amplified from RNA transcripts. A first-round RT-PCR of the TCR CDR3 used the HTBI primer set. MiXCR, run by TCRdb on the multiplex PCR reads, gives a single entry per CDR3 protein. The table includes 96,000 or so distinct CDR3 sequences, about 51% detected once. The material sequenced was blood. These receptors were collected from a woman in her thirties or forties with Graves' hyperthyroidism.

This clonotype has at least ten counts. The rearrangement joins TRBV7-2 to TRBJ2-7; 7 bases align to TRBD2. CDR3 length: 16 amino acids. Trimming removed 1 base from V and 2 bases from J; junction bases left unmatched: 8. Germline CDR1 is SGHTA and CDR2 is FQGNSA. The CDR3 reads CASSLGGPGLPYEQYF. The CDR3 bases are TGTGCCAGCAGCTTAGGTGGTCCGGGACTACCCTACGAGCAGTACTTC. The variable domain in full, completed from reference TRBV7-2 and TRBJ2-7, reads GAGVSQSPSNKVTEKGKDVELRCDPISGHTALYWYRQSLGQGLEFLIYFQGNSAPDKSGLPSDRFSAERTGGSVSTLTIQRTQQEDSAVYLCASSLGGPGLPYEQYFGPGTRLTVT.

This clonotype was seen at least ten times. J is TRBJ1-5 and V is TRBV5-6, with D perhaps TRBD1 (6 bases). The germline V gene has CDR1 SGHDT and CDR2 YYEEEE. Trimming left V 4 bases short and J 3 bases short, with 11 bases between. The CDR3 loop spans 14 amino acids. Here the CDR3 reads CASSPQGNNQPQHF. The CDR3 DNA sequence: TGTGCCAGCAGCCCACAGGGAAACAATCAGCCCCAGCATTTT.

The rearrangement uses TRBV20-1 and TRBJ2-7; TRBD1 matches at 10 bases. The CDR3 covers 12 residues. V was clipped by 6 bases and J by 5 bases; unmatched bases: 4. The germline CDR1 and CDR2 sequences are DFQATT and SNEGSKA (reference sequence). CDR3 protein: CSAGTGDNEQYF. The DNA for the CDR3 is TGCAGTGCCGGGACAGGGGACAACGAGCAGTACTTC.

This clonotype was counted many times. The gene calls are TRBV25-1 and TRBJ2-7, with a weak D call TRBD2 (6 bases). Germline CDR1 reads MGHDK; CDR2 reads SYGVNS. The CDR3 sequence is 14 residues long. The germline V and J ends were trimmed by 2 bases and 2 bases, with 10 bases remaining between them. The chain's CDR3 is CASSEQEGTYEQYF. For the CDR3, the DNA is TGTGCCAGCAGTGAACAGGAGGGGACCTACGAGCAGTACTTC.

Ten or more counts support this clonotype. The CDR3 DNA sequence: TGTGCCAGCAGCACCCCTAAGGGAGGCTCACCCCTCCACTTT. The encoded protein is CASSTPKGGSPLHF. The chain has TRBV7-9 and TRBJ1-6; D not resolved. Germline V gene sequence: CDR1 SEHNR, CDR2 FQNEAQ (reference sequence). CDR3 length: 14 amino acids. V lost 5 bases and J lost 10, with 15 bases in between.

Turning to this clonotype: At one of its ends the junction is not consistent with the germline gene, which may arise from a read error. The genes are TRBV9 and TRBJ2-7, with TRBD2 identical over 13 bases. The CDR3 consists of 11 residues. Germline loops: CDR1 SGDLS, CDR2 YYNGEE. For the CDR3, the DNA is TGTGCCAGCAGCGGGACTAGCGGGAGCAGTTTC. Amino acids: CASSGTSGSSF.

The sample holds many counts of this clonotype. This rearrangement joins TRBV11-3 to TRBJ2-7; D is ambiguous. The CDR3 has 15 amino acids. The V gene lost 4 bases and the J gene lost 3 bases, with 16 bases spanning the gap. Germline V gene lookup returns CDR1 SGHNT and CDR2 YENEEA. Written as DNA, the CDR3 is TGTGCCAGCAGCTCACCAAGCGACGCCGTCTACGAGCAGTACTTC. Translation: CASSSPSDAVYEQYF.

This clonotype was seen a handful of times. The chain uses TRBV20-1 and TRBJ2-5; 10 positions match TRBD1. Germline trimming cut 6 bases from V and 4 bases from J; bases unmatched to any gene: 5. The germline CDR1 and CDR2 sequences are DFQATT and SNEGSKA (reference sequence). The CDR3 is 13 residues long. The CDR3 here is CSARDRGLETQYF. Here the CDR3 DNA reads TGCAGTGCCCGCGACAGGGGGCTAGAGACCCAGTACTTC.

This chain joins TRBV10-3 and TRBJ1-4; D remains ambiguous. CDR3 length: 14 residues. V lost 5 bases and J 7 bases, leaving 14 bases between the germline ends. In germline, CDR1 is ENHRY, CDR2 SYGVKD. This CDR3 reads CAISPGGIAEKLFF. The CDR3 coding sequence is TGTGCCATCAGTCCTGGCGGGATAGCTGAAAAACTGTTTTTT.

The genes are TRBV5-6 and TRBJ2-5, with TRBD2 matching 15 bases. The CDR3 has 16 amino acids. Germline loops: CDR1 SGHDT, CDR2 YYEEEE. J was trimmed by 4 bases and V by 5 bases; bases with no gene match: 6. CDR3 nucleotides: TGTGCCAGCAGTTCCCGGACTAGCGGGAGGGGAGAGACCCAGTACTTC. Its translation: CASSSRTSGRGETQYF.

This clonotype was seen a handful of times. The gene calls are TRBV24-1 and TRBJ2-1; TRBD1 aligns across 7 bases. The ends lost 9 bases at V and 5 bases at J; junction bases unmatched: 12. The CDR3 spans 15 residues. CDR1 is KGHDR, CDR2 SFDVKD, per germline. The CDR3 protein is CATSPTGSKDNEQFF. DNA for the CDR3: TGTGCCACCTCCCCGACAGGGTCGAAGGACAATGAGCAGTTCTTC.

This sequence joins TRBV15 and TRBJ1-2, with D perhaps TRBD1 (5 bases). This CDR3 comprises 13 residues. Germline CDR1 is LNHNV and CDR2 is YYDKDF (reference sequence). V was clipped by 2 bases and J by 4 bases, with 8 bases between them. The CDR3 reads CATSRIGAYGYTF. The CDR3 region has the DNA TGTGCCACCAGCAGAATAGGGGCCTATGGCTACACCTTC.

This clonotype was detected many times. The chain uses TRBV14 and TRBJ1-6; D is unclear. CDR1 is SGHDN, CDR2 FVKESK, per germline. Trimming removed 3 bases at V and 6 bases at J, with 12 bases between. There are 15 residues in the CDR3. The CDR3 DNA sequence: TGTGCCAGCAGCCAGTATCTTACACCTAATTCACCCCTCCACTTT. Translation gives CASSQYLTPNSPLHF. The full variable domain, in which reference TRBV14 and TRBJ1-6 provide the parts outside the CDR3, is EAGVTQFPSHSVIEKGQTVTLRCDPISGHDNLYWYRRVMGKEIKFLLHFVKESKQDESGMPNNRFLAERTGGTYSTLKVQPAELEDSGVYFCASSQYLTPNSPLHFGNGTRLTVT.

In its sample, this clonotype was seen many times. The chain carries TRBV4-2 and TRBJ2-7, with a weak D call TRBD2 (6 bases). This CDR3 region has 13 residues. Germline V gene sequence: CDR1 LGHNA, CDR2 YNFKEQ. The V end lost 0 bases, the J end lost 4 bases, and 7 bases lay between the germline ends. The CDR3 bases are TGTGCCAGCAGCCAAGAAGGAGGGTACGAGCAGTACTTC. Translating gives CASSQEGGYEQYF.

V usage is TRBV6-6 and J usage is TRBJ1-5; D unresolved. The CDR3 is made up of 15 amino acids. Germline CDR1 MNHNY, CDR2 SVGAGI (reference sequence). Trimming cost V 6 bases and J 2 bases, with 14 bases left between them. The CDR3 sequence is CASSLGPAGNQPQHF. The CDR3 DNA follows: TGTGCCAGCAGCTTGGGTCCGGCGGGCAATCAGCCCCAGCATTTT.

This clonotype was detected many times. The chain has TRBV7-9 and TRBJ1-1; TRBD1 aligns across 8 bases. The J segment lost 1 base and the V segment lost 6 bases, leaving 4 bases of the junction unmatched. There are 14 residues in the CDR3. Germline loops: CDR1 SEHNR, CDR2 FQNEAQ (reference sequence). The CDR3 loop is CASRPTGENTEAFF. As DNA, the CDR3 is TGTGCCAGCAGGCCGACAGGGGAGAACACTGAAGCTTTCTTT.

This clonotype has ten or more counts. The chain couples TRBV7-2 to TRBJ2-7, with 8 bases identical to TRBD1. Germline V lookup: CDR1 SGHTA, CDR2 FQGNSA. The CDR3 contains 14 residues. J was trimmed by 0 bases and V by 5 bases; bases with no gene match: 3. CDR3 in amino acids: CASSPRGRSYEQYF. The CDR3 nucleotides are TGTGCCAGCAGCCCCAGGGGGCGCTCCTACGAGCAGTACTTC.

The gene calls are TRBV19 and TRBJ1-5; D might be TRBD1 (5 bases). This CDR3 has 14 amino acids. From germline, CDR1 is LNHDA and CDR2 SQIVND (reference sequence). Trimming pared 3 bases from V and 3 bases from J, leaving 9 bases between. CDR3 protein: CASSILGDNQPQHF. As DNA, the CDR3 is TGTGCCAGTAGTATTTTAGGGGACAATCAGCCCCAGCATTTT.

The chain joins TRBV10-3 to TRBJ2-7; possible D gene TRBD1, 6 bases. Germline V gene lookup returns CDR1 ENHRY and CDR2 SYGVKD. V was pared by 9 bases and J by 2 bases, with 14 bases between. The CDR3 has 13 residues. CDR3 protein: CAIRTETTYEQYF. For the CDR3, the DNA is TGTGCCATTCGGACAGAAACCACCTACGAGCAGTACTTC.

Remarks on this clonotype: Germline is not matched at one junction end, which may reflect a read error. The CDR3 spells CTISEISSGYTF. CDR3 sequence (DNA): TGTACCATCAGTGAGATCAGCTCCGGCTACACTTTC. This rearrangement joins TRBV10-3 to TRBJ1-2; no clear D. CDR1 and CDR2 from the germline V gene are ENHRY and SYGVKD. The CDR3 contains 12 residues.

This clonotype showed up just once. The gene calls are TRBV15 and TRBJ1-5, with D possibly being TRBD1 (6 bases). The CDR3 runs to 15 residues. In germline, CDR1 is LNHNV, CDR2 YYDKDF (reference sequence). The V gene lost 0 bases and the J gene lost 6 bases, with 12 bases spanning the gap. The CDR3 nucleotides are TGTGCCACCAGCAGAGATTCGGGGGCGAGTCAGCCCCAGCATTTT. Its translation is CATSRDSGASQPQHF.

In DNA form, the CDR3 reads TGTGCCAGCAGTTCCATGGGGACAGAAGAGACCCAGTACTTC. Translation gives CASSSMGTEETQYF. The genes are TRBV12-3 or TRBV12-4 and TRBJ2-5; TRBD1 matches 7 bases. The CDR3 extends over 14 amino acids. V lost 4 bases and J lost 3; bases outside the gene matches: 5.

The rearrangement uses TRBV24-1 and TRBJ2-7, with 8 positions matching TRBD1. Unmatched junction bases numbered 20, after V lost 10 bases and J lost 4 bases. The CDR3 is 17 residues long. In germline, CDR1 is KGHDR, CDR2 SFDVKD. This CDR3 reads CATRNARTGHILYEQYF. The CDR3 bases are TGTGCCACGCGAAACGCGAGGACAGGGCATATCTTGTACGAGCAGTACTTC.

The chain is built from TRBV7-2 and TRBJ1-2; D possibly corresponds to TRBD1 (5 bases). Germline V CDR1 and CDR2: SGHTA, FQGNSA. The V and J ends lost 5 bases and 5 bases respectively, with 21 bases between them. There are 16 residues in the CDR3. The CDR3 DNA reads TGTGCCAGCAGCGTCATCGTAGCAGGGACTGCGTATGGCTACACCTTC. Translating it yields CASSVIVAGTAYGYTF.

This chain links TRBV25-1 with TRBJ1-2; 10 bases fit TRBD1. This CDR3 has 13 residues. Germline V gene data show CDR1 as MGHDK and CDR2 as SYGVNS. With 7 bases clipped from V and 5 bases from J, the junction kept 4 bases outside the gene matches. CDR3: CASMTGGVYGYTF. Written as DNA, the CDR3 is TGTGCCAGCATGACAGGGGGCGTGTATGGCTACACCTTC.

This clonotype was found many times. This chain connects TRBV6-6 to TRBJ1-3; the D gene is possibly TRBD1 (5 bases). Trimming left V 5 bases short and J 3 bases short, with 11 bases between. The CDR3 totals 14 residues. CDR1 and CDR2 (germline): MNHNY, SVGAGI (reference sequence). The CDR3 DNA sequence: TGTGCCAGCAGTCCCGGGGGGAGTGGAAACACCATATATTTT. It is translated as CASSPGGSGNTIYF.

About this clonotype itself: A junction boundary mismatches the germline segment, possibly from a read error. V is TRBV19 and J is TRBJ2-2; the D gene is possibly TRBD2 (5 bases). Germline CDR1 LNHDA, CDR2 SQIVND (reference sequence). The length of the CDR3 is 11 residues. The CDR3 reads CASFATGELFF. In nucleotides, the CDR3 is TGTGCCAGTTTCGCCACCGGGGAACTGTTTTTT.

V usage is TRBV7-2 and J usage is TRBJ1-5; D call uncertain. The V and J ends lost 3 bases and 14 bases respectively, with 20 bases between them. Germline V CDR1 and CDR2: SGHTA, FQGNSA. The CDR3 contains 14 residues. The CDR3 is CASSFRAGGRYEHF. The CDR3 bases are TGTGCCAGCAGCTTCCGAGCGGGAGGACGGTACGAGCATTTT. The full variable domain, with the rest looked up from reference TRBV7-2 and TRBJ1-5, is GAGVSQSPSNKVTEKGKDVELRCDPISGHTALYWYRQSLGQGLEFLIYFQGNSAPDKSGLPSDRFSAERTGGSVSTLTIQRTQQEDSAVYLCASSFRAGGRYEHFGDGTRLSIL.

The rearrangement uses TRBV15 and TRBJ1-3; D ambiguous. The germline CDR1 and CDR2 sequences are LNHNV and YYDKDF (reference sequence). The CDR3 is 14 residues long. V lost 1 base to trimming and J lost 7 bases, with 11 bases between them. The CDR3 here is CATSRATPGNTIYF. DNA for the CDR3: TGTGCCACCAGCAGAGCAACTCCCGGGAACACCATATATTTT.

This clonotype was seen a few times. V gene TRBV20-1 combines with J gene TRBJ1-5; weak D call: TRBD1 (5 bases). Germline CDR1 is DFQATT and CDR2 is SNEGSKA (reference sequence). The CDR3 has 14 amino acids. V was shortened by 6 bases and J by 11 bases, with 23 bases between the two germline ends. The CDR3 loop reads CSAVLAGGQETQHF. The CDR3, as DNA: TGCAGTGCCGTACTAGCGGGAGGACAAGAGACCCAGCATTTT.

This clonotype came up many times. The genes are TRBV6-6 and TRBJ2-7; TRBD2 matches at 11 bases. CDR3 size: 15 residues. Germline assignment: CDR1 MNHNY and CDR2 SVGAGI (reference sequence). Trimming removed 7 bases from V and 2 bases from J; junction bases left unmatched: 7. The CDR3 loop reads CASINSGLAAYEQYF. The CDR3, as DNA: TGTGCCAGCATAAACTCGGGACTAGCGGCCTACGAGCAGTACTTC.

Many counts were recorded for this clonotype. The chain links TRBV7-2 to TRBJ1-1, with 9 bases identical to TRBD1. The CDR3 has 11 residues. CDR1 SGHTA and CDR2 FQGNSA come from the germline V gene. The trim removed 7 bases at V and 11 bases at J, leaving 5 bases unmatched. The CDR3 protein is CASTGDRVAFF. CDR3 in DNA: TGTGCCAGCACCGGGGACAGGGTGGCTTTCTTT.